These 14 T cell receptor beta chains were all obtained from the same sample, sequenced in a study of patients and donors after allogeneic stem cell transplantation. TCRdb analysed the RT-PCR reads with MiXCR anew, one entry per CDR3 protein. The table shows fewer than 10,000 distinct CDR3 sequences, with 3% to 4.5% occurring only once. Sequencing used blood, either unsorted or a sorted T cell fraction (not recorded which). The source of these receptors is a human donor who was either an allogeneic HSCT recipient or a stem cell or donor lymphocyte infusion donor (not recorded which). It is not recorded whose cells these are; they may come from a transplant donor.

This chain uses TRBV4-2 with TRBJ2-4; D is uncertain. The CDR3 consists of 17 residues. CDR1 is LGHNA and CDR2 is YNFKEQ in the germline V gene. V was clipped by 0 bases and J by 3 bases, with 15 bases between them. The CDR3 protein is CASSQDRLLVGKNIQYF. CDR3 nucleotide sequence: TGTGCCAGCAGCCAAGACAGGCTCTTGGTGGGCAAAAACATTCAGTACTTC.

This clonotype has a count of ten or more. The chain combines TRBV2 with TRBJ1-2; a weak D match, TRBD1 (5 bases). Deletions cut 7 bases from V and 2 bases from J, with 14 bases between. Germline V gene data show CDR1 as SNHLY and CDR2 as FYNNEI. This CDR3 is built from 14 residues. The CDR3 reads CASKPDAGNYGYTF. The CDR3 nucleotides are TGTGCCAGCAAGCCCGACGCAGGGAACTATGGCTACACCTTC.

This clonotype was recorded at least ten times. V and J are TRBV7-9 and TRBJ2-1, with unresolved D. With 0 bases removed from V and 1 base from J, the gap between germline ends came to 7 bases. The germline gives CDR1 SEHNR, CDR2 FQNEAQ (reference sequence). The CDR3 covers 15 residues. The CDR3 loop is CASSLAGFSYNEQFF. For the CDR3, the DNA is TGTGCCAGCAGCTTAGCGGGATTTTCCTACAATGAGCAGTTCTTC.

This clonotype was detected many times. The chain couples TRBV6-1 to TRBJ1-4; the match to TRBD1 covers 9 bases. This CDR3 has 15 amino acids. Trimming cost V 5 bases and J 7 bases; bases outside gene matches: 8. Germline CDR1 is MNHNS and CDR2 is SASEGT. DNA of the CDR3: TGTGCCAGCAGTCCGGGACAGGGCATTTTTGAAAAACTGTTTTTT. Translated, it gives CASSPGQGIFEKLFF.

At least ten counts were recorded for this clonotype. For the CDR3, the DNA is TGCGCCAGCAGCCAAGCGGCGGGGTACGAGCAGTACTTC. This codes for CASSQAAGYEQYF. This chain uses TRBV4-1 with TRBJ2-7, with D possibly matching TRBD2 (6 bases). The CDR3 sequence is 13 residues long. The V gene lost 1 base and the J gene lost 4 bases, with 8 bases spanning the gap. The germline gives CDR1 MGHRA, CDR2 YSYEKL.

Relative to its sample, this clonotype is medium-sized (0.01 to 0.1%). The chain recombines TRBV30 with TRBJ2-5; 10 bases are a match to TRBD1. Losses at the gene ends were 1 base for V and 5 bases for J; bases not matched to a gene: 13. The germline CDR1 and CDR2 sequences are GTSNPN and SVGIG (reference sequence). This CDR3 has 17 residues. Here the CDR3 reads CAWSGTGTGAMGETQYF. CDR3 nucleotide sequence: TGTGCCTGGAGTGGAACCGGGACAGGGGCTATGGGGGAGACCCAGTACTTC. The full variable domain, with the rest looked up from reference TRBV30 and TRBJ2-5, is SQTIHQWPATLVQPVGSPLSLECTVEGTSNPNLYWYRQAAGRGLQLLFYSVGIGQISSEVPQNLSASRPQDRQFILSSKKLLLSDSGFYLCAWSGTGTGAMGETQYFGPGTRLLVL.

In its sample, this clonotype was seen many times. V is TRBV6-2 or TRBV6-3 and J is TRBJ1-1, with TRBD1 as a possible D gene (6 bases). From germline, CDR1 is MNHEY and CDR2 SVGEGT. There are 18 residues in the CDR3. The ends were cut back, 6 bases at V and 4 bases at J, with 27 bases in the middle. For the CDR3, the DNA is TGTGCCAGCAGCCACAATTTACCGCTAGGGGGGAAAAGCACTGAAGCTTTCTTT. It encodes CASSHNLPLGGKSTEAFF.

By sample fraction, this clonotype is medium-sized. The gene calls are TRBV10-3 and TRBJ2-3; D is tentatively TRBD1 or TRBD2 (6 bases each). The CDR3 contains 12 residues. V was clipped by 10 bases and J by 6 bases, with 14 bases between them. CDR1 is ENHRY, CDR2 SYGVKD, per germline. The CDR3 DNA sequence: TGTGCCACGGGGGCAGACGGGGATACGCAGTATTTT. It codes for CATGADGDTQYF.

The genes are TRBV4-3 and TRBJ2-1; tentative D call: TRBD2 (6 bases). This CDR3 contains 17 residues. Germline V gene lookup returns CDR1 LGHNA and CDR2 YSLEER. V was trimmed by 5 bases and J by 8 bases, leaving 25 bases between them. The CDR3 region has the DNA TGCGCCAGCAGCTATCCGGGACTTAGCCCGAACTATGATGAGCAGTTCTTC. Amino acids: CASSYPGLSPNYDEQFF.

This clonotype was seen at least ten times. The chain joins TRBV29-1 to TRBJ2-4; TRBD2 matches 7 bases. V was clipped by 5 bases and J by 8 bases; unmatched bases: 12. Germline CDR1 is SQVTM and CDR2 is ANQGSEA. This CDR3 region has 14 residues. CDR3 loop: CSVRSRGTSDIQYF. The CDR3 coding sequence is TGCAGCGTTCGGTCGCGGGGGACCAGCGACATTCAGTACTTC.

This clonotype was detected many times. J is TRBJ1-1 and V is TRBV9; 8 bases fit TRBD1. Trimming took 4 bases from V and 0 from J; bases not matched to a gene: 2. Looked up from germline, CDR1 is SGDLS and CDR2 is YYNGEE. The CDR3 runs 14 residues. This CDR3 reads CASSPDRVNTEAFF. CDR3 nucleotides: TGTGCCAGCAGCCCGGACAGGGTGAACACTGAAGCTTTCTTT.

Remarks on this clonotype: A much larger clone lies a single base off, so this may be a read error. The genes are TRBV4-3 and TRBJ2-2; a possible D gene is TRBD1 (5 bases). The CDR3 loop spans 15 amino acids. The ends were cut back, 1 base at V and 6 bases at J, with 12 bases in the middle. From germline, CDR1 is LGHNA and CDR2 YSLEER. CDR3 bases: TGCGCCAGCAGCCAAGGGGTCAGGGTGCCCGGGGAGCTGTTTTTT. This sequence encodes CASSQGVRVPGELFF.

This clonotype was picked up many times. This sequence joins TRBV11-2 and TRBJ2-5; D is undetermined. The CDR3 sequence is 14 residues long. Germline lookup yields CDR1 SGHAT and CDR2 FQNNGV. Trimming shortened V by 0 bases and J by 1 base, and 6 bases separated the two germline ends. CDR3 protein: CASSLDRAQETQYF. The CDR3 coding sequence is TGTGCCAGCAGCTTAGATCGGGCCCAAGAGACCCAGTACTTC.

Sample share makes this clonotype medium-sized. CDR3 nucleotide sequence: TGTGCCAGCAGTTCTCAGGGGGATCTCCAAGAGACCCAGTACTTC. Amino acid sequence: CASSSQGDLQETQYF. V usage is TRBV28 and J usage is TRBJ2-5; 7 bases agree with TRBD1. This CDR3 spans 15 amino acids. V dropped 4 bases and J dropped 1; count of bases not matched to a gene: 6. Germline CDR1 and CDR2: MDHEN and SYDVKM.